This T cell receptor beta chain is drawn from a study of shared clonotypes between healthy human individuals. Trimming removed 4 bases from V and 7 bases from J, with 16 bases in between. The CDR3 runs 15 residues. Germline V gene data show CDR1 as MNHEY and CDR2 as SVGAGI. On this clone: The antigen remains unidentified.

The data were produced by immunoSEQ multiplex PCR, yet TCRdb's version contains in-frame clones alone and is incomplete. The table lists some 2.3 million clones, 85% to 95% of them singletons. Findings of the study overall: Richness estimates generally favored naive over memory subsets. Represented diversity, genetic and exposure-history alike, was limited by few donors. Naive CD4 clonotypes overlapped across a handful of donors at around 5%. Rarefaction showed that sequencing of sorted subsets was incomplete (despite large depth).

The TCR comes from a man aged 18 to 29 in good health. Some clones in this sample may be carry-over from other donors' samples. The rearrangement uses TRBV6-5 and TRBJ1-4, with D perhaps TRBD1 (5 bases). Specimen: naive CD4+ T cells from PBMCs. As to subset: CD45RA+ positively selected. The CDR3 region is CASSWAPGDGEKLFF. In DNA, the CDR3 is TGTGCCAGCAGTTGGGCCCCGGGGGATGGTGAAAAACTGTTTTTT.